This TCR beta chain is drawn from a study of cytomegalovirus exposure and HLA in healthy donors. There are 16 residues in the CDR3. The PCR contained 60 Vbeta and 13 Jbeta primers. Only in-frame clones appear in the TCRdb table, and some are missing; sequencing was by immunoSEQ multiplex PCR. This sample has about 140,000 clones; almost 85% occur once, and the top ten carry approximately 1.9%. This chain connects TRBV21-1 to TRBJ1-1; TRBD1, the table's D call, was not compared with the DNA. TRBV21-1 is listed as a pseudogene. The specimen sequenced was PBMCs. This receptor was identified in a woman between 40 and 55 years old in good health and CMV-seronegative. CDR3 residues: CASRTLAAGKNTEAFF. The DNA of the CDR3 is TGTGCCAGCAGAACCCTCGCGGCAGGGAAGAACACTGAAGCTTTCTTT.